This record covers a single T cell receptor beta chain. Its antigen is undetermined. This sample was taken from a study of cytomegalovirus exposure and HLA in healthy donors. General study points: Cytomegalovirus-associated TCR beta chains were listed, numbering 164.

With 60 Vbeta and 13 Jbeta primers, the PCR was carried out. Sequencing used immunoSEQ multiplex PCR; TCRdb keeps in-frame clones, though not all of them. The sample records about 89,000 clones, approximately 81% being singletons. V was trimmed by 5 bases and J by 4 bases, leaving 18 bases between them. The CDR3 is made up of 16 amino acids. Germline V gives CDR1 SNHLY, CDR2 FYNNEI. This TCR derives from a man aged 35-49 years in good health and CMV-seropositive. The source material was PBMCs. The chain uses TRBV2 and TRBJ1-3; D is perhaps TRBD1 (6 bases). The CDR3 region is CASSFEGLDRGNTIYF. The CDR3 DNA follows: TGTGCCAGCAGTTTTGAGGGCCTCGACAGGGGAAACACCATATATTTT. Combining the CDR3 with reference TRBV2 and TRBJ1-3 gives the whole variable domain EPEVTQTPSHQVTQMGQEVILRCVPISNHLYFYWYRQILGQKVEFLVSFYNNEISEKSEIFDDQFSVERPDGSNFTLKIRSTKLEDSAMYFCASSFEGLDRGNTIYFGEGSWLTVV.